This T cell receptor (beta chain) is from a study of Graves' ophthalmopathy and Graves' hyperthyroidism. Beta-chain TCR CDR3 regions were amplified from RNA transcripts. Second-round multiplex PCR came after first-round RT-PCR with HTBI primers. Using its own MiXCR run on the multiplex PCR reads, TCRdb lists one record per CDR3 protein. The data contain some 350,000 distinct CDR3 sequences, approximately 17% of them seen just once; the ten biggest clones take up roughly 2.4%. The CDR3 is made up of 15 amino acids. Trimming left V 4 bases short and J 5 bases short, with 20 bases between. The germline V gene encodes CDR1 DFQATT and CDR2 SNEGSKA (reference sequence). This clonotype was picked up many times.

The chain links TRBV20-1 to TRBJ2-5; possible D gene TRBD1, 6 bases. Sequencing input: peripheral blood. This receptor was taken from an adult woman with stable Graves' hyperthyroidism. The CDR3 here is CSATDPQTGQETQYF. In DNA form, the CDR3 reads TGCAGTGCTACCGACCCCCAGACAGGCCAGGAGACCCAGTACTTC.